Below, one T cell receptor beta chain is given with its context. Its target is unknown. There are 16 residues in the CDR3. The V end was cut by 1 base, the J end by 0 bases, with 10 bases between. CDR1 is SGHVS and CDR2 is FQNEAQ in the germline V gene. The data were obtained in a study of regulatory dendritic cells for organ transplantation. Study-level findings and limits: Memory CD8+ clonal expansion seemed more limited with regulatory than mature dendritic cells. The authors noted considerable between-person heterogeneity in alloreactive memory CD8+ cells.

Assay: immunoSEQ multiplex PCR; the TCRdb copy retains only in-frame clones and omits some. Of about 28,000 clones detected, less than 85% appear once; the ten largest clones hold 0.4% to 0.5%. This chain connects TRBV7-8 to TRBJ2-4, with D perhaps TRBD1 (5 bases). The clonotype comes from a human donor in good health. Sequenced material: naive CD8+ T cells from blood. Subset reported: CD45RA+ naive T cells. The CDR3 sequence is CASSLGGHIAKNIQYF. In DNA, the CDR3 is TGTGCCAGCAGCTTAGGAGGACACATAGCCAAAAACATTCAGTACTTC.